The present TCR beta chain was sequenced within a study of blood T cell repertoires in COVID-19. Seattle patients were enrolled during active infection and followed longitudinally. After removal of 6 bases from V and 6 bases from J, the junction contained 15 bases not matched to a gene. This CDR3 spans 16 amino acids. Germline V CDR1 and CDR2: MDHEN, SYDVKM. TCRdb's table, derived via immunoSEQ multiplex PCR, lists solely in-frame clones and lacks some. The sample consists of about 480,000 clones, roughly nine tenths of them appearing once. Sequenced input: peripheral blood. This chain uses TRBV28 with TRBJ2-7, with 9 bases matching TRBD2. This receptor was obtained from a man between 18 and 29 years old with COVID-19, enrolled during active disease. The CDR3 spells CASRLDLAGAITEQYF. The CDR3 region has the DNA TGTGCCAGCAGGCTCGATTTAGCGGGAGCAATTACCGAGCAGTACTTC.